Listed below are T cell receptor beta chains from one sample, sequenced in a study of Ad26.COV2.S vaccination and SARS-CoV-2 variants. Method: immunoSEQ multiplex PCR; TCRdb's copy keeps in-frame clones and lacks some. Of about 480,000 clones listed, roughly 89% are singletons. The sample consisted of peripheral blood, taken in a trial of Ad26.COV2.S vaccine versus placebo. All receptors derive from a person aged 18 to 65 who received the Ad26.COV2.S COVID-19 vaccine or a placebo. The CDR3 runs from the conserved cysteine through the conserved F or W. The D gene is left open where the match is weak. Rows may omit the clone size; those that give it use once, few, many or a size class.

D gene: NA
clone size: NA
J gene: TRBJ2-3
V gene: TRBV9
CDR3 DNA: TGTGCCAGCAGCGTAGGGGTAGGCGTCGGCACAGATACGCAGTATTTT
CDR3 protein: CASSVGVGVGTDTQYF

D gene: TRBD1
clone size: NA
J gene: TRBJ1-5
V gene: TRBV30
CDR3 DNA: TGTGCCTGGAATCGAGCGGGACAGGGGAGGAATCAGCCCCAGCATTTT
CDR3 protein: CAWNRAGQGRNQPQHF

D gene: NA
clone size: NA
J gene: TRBJ2-1
V gene: TRBV7-2
CDR3 DNA: TGTGCCAGCAGCTTAGGAGTAGCTGGTGAGCAGTTCTTC
CDR3 protein: CASSLGVAGEQFF

D gene: TRBD2
clone size: NA
J gene: TRBJ2-7
V gene: TRBV7-6
CDR3 DNA: TGTGCCAGCAGCTTAGGAGGGACTAGCGGTACCTACGAGCAGTACTTC
CDR3 protein: CASSLGGTSGTYEQYF

D gene: TRBD2
clone size: NA
J gene: TRBJ2-5
V gene: TRBV5-4
CDR3 DNA: TGTGCCAGCAGCTTTGGTCTGGGCGGGGTTAGCGGGAGAGAGACCCAGTACTTC
CDR3 protein: CASSFGLGGVSGRETQYF

D gene: TRBD2
clone size: NA
J gene: TRBJ2-1
V gene: TRBV27
CDR3 DNA: TGTGCCAGCAGTTCCCTAGCGGGTACCTACAATGAGCAGTTCTTC
CDR3 protein: CASSSLAGTYNEQFF

D gene: TRBD1
clone size: NA
J gene: TRBJ1-2
V gene: TRBV27
CDR3 DNA: TGTGCCAGCAGAGCAGGGGGCAGAGGCTATGGCTACACCTTC
CDR3 protein: CASRAGGRGYGYTF

D gene: NA
clone size: many
J gene: TRBJ1-3
V gene: TRBV5-1
CDR3 DNA: TGCGCCAGCAGCTTGGATCTGAACTCTGGAAACACCATATATTTT
CDR3 protein: CASSLDLNSGNTIYF

D gene: NA
clone size: NA
J gene: TRBJ1-1
V gene: TRBV6-5
CDR3 DNA: TGTGCCAGCAGTTCCGCAGGGGCTAAGAACACTGAAGCTTTCTTT
CDR3 protein: CASSSAGAKNTEAFF

D gene: TRBD2
clone size: once
J gene: TRBJ2-1
V gene: TRBV27
CDR3 DNA: TGTGCCAGCAGCCCCATTAGCGGGAGTCCCCACAATGAGCAGTTCTTC
CDR3 protein: CASSPISGSPHNEQFF

D gene: NA
clone size: NA
J gene: TRBJ1-2
V gene: TRBV7-9
CDR3 DNA: TGTGCCAGCAGCGGGCAGGGGTTTGACTATGGCTACACCTTC
CDR3 protein: CASSGQGFDYGYTF

D gene: NA
clone size: NA
J gene: TRBJ1-5
V gene: TRBV28
CDR3 DNA: TGTGCCAGCAAGAGAGTCCGCAATCAGCCCCAGCATTTT
CDR3 protein: CASKRVRNQPQHF

D gene: TRBD2
clone size: NA
J gene: TRBJ2-7
V gene: TRBV15
CDR3 DNA: TGTGCCACCAGCAGAGAGGCGGGAGGCCCTTCCTACGAGCAGTACTTC
CDR3 protein: CATSREAGGPSYEQYF

D gene: NA
clone size: NA
J gene: TRBJ2-2
V gene: TRBV24-1
CDR3 DNA: TGTGCCACCAAAAGCGACAGTAGGACCGGGGAGCTGTTTTTT
CDR3 protein: CATKSDSRTGELFF

D gene: NA
clone size: few
J gene: TRBJ1-2
V gene: TRBV29-1
CDR3 DNA: TGCAGCGTTAAACATAGGACCTCTGGCTACACCTTC
CDR3 protein: CSVKHRTSGYTF

D gene: NA
clone size: once
J gene: TRBJ1-1
V gene: TRBV4-2
CDR3 DNA: TGTGCCAGCAGCCAAGATAGGGGGACCAACGCTGAAGCTTTCTTT
CDR3 protein: CASSQDRGTNAEAFF

D gene: NA
clone size: once
J gene: TRBJ2-3
V gene: TRBV12-3/TRBV12-4
CDR3 DNA: TGTGCCAGCAGTTTGGCGGGGGCCGATACGCAGTATTTT
CDR3 protein: CASSLAGADTQYF

D gene: TRBD2
clone size: NA
J gene: TRBJ2-7
V gene: TRBV28
CDR3 DNA: TGTGCCAGCAGTTTCGGACTAGTGTCCTACGAGCAGTACTTC
CDR3 protein: CASSFGLVSYEQYF

D gene: TRBD2
clone size: NA
J gene: TRBJ2-5
V gene: TRBV19
CDR3 DNA: TGTGCCAGTAGTTGGACTAGCGGGGAGACCCAGTACTTC
CDR3 protein: CASSWTSGETQYF

D gene: NA
clone size: NA
J gene: TRBJ1-1
V gene: TRBV7-8
CDR3 DNA: TGTGCCAGTAGCTTAAATCCGGGGAACGCTGAAGCTTTCTTT
CDR3 protein: CASSLNPGNAEAFF

D gene: TRBD2
clone size: NA
J gene: TRBJ2-7
V gene: TRBV7-2
CDR3 DNA: TGTGCCAGCAGCGCGACTAGCGTTGGCGAGCAGTACTTC
CDR3 protein: CASSATSVGEQYF

D gene: NA
clone size: NA
J gene: TRBJ2-7
V gene: TRBV19
CDR3 DNA: TGTGCCAGTGGACGCGGGGAGCAGTACTTC
CDR3 protein: CASGRGEQYF

D gene: NA
clone size: NA
J gene: TRBJ2-3
V gene: TRBV7-2
CDR3 DNA: TGTGCCAGCAGCTTACGGGGTAGAGGGACGAATCCTAGCACAGATACGCAGTATTTT
CDR3 protein: CASSLRGRGTNPSTDTQYF

D gene: NA
clone size: NA
J gene: TRBJ2-1
V gene: TRBV15
CDR3 DNA: TGTGCCACCAGCAGAGCGACTCGTTCCTACAATGAGCAGTTCTTC
CDR3 protein: CATSRATRSYNEQFF

D gene: NA
clone size: NA
J gene: TRBJ1-5
V gene: TRBV7-6
CDR3 DNA: TGTGCCAGCAGCTTACTAAGAGGGGTCAATCAGCCCCAGCATTTT
CDR3 protein: CASSLLRGVNQPQHF

D gene: NA
clone size: NA
J gene: TRBJ2-1
V gene: TRBV28
CDR3 DNA: TGTGCCAGCAGTTCTGATAGGGGGTGGAACAATGAGCAGTTCTTC
CDR3 protein: CASSSDRGWNNEQFF

D gene: NA
clone size: once
J gene: TRBJ2-3
V gene: TRBV13
CDR3 DNA: TGTGCCAGCAGCCCAGGGTCCCCCCCGGATACGCAGTATTTT
CDR3 protein: CASSPGSPPDTQYF

D gene: TRBD2
clone size: NA
J gene: TRBJ2-3
V gene: TRBV7-3
CDR3 DNA: TGTGCCAGCAGCGACGGGACTAGCGGCACAGATACGCAGTATTTT
CDR3 protein: CASSDGTSGTDTQYF

D gene: TRBD1
clone size: NA
J gene: TRBJ2-7
V gene: TRBV10-2
CDR3 DNA: TGCGCCAGCACCTACTTCGAGGGGGCGAACGAGCAGTACTTC
CDR3 protein: CASTYFEGANEQYF

D gene: NA
clone size: few
J gene: TRBJ2-1
V gene: TRBV6-5
CDR3 DNA: TGTGCCAGCAGCCGGGAGTTTCTAAACAATGAGCAGTTCTTC
CDR3 protein: CASSREFLNNEQFF

D gene: TRBD1
clone size: NA
J gene: TRBJ2-7
V gene: TRBV9
CDR3 DNA: TGTGCCAGCAGCGGCCCGGGACAGGGGAGAGAGCAGTACTTC
CDR3 protein: CASSGPGQGREQYF

D gene: NA
clone size: NA
J gene: TRBJ1-3
V gene: TRBV12-3/TRBV12-4
CDR3 DNA: TGTGCCAGCCGCAGCGGAGGAAACACCATATATTTT
CDR3 protein: CASRSGGNTIYF

D gene: NA
clone size: NA
J gene: TRBJ1-6
V gene: TRBV6-5
CDR3 DNA: TGTGCCAGCATAACAGCTAATTCACCCCTCCACTTT
CDR3 protein: CASITANSPLHF

D gene: NA
clone size: NA
J gene: TRBJ2-7
V gene: TRBV27
CDR3 DNA: TGTGCCAGCAGCTTAAGCGGGTTCTACGAGCAGTACTTC
CDR3 protein: CASSLSGFYEQYF

D gene: NA
clone size: NA
J gene: TRBJ2-2
V gene: TRBV7-2
CDR3 DNA: TGTGCCAGCAGCTTAGTCGGGGGCTCCAACACCGGGGAGCTGTTTTTT
CDR3 protein: CASSLVGGSNTGELFF

D gene: NA
clone size: medium-sized
J gene: TRBJ1-6
V gene: TRBV2
CDR3 DNA: TGTGCCAGCAGTCAGACAGTGCTTTTTCGGTTCCCCCTCCACTTT
CDR3 protein: CASSQTVLFRFPLHF

D gene: TRBD2
clone size: NA
J gene: TRBJ2-1
V gene: TRBV4-2
CDR3 DNA: TGTGCCAGCAGCCAAGAACCGGGACTAGCGGGAGAGGTTGAGCAGTTCTTC
CDR3 protein: CASSQEPGLAGEVEQFF

D gene: TRBD1
clone size: NA
J gene: TRBJ1-4
V gene: TRBV3-1/TRBV3-2
CDR3 DNA: TGTGCCAGCAGCCAAGCGGGACAGCACGAAAAACTGTTTTTT
CDR3 protein: CASSQAGQHEKLFF

D gene: NA
clone size: NA
J gene: TRBJ1-1
V gene: TRBV28
CDR3 DNA: TGTGCCAGCAGTCCGTACCAAGGTGGGGACCTCAGGGAAGCTTTCTTT
CDR3 protein: CASSPYQGGDLREAFF

D gene: NA
clone size: NA
J gene: TRBJ2-5
V gene: TRBV19
CDR3 DNA: TGTGCCAGTAGTTCCCAAGCACAAGAGACCCAGTACTTC
CDR3 protein: CASSSQAQETQYF

D gene: NA
clone size: NA
J gene: TRBJ2-1
V gene: TRBV28
CDR3 DNA: TGTGCCAGCAGCCCCCCGGGACTCCACGGGGGGTTCTTC
CDR3 protein: CASSPPGLHGGFF

D gene: NA
clone size: NA
J gene: TRBJ2-1
V gene: TRBV18
CDR3 DNA: TGTGCCAGCTCACCGGGGGGAAGCTCCTACAATGAGCAGTTCTTC
CDR3 protein: CASSPGGSSYNEQFF

D gene: TRBD1
clone size: NA
J gene: TRBJ1-1
V gene: TRBV2
CDR3 DNA: TGTGCCAGCAGGGACAGGGCGATGAACACTGAAGCTTTCTTT
CDR3 protein: CASRDRAMNTEAFF

D gene: NA
clone size: NA
J gene: TRBJ2-7
V gene: TRBV7-9
CDR3 DNA: TGTGCCAGCAGCGACTTAGTCATTTACGAGCAGTACTTC
CDR3 protein: CASSDLVIYEQYF

D gene: NA
clone size: NA
J gene: TRBJ1-1
V gene: TRBV2
CDR3 DNA: TGTGCCAGCAGTGAACGGCAGATGAACACTGAAGCTTTCTTT
CDR3 protein: CASSERQMNTEAFF

D gene: NA
clone size: few
J gene: TRBJ2-2
V gene: TRBV5-4
CDR3 DNA: TGTGCCAGCAGCGCTGTGGGCACCGGGGAGCTGTTTTTT
CDR3 protein: CASSAVGTGELFF

D gene: TRBD1
clone size: few
J gene: TRBJ1-5
V gene: TRBV28
CDR3 DNA: TGTGCCAGCAGTTTTCACGGGACAGCTTTACTGACGCCCCAGCATTTT
CDR3 protein: CASSFHGTALLTPQHF

D gene: NA
clone size: NA
J gene: TRBJ1-1
V gene: TRBV28
CDR3 DNA: TGTGCCAGCACCAGCCGGGCAGTTGAAGCTTTCTTT
CDR3 protein: CASTSRAVEAFF

D gene: NA
clone size: NA
J gene: TRBJ2-1
V gene: TRBV24-1
CDR3 DNA: TGTGCCACCAGTGATCTGCCCTTAGGTGGGGGAGGTCTACTCACTAGCTACAATGAGCAGTTCTTC
CDR3 protein: CATSDLPLGGGGLLTSYNEQFF

D gene: NA
clone size: NA
J gene: TRBJ2-2
V gene: TRBV5-8
CDR3 DNA: TGTGCCAGCAGCGAGCGTAAGGGAGGGAACACCGGGGAGCTGTTTTTT
CDR3 protein: CASSERKGGNTGELFF

D gene: NA
clone size: NA
J gene: TRBJ2-7
V gene: TRBV29-1
CDR3 DNA: TGCAGCGTTGTAAGATCCCTGGGGGAGCAGTACTTC
CDR3 protein: CSVVRSLGEQYF

D gene: NA
clone size: NA
J gene: TRBJ2-3
V gene: TRBV7-3
CDR3 DNA: TGTGCCAGCAGCTTGGGGCATTCCACAGATACGCAGTATTTT
CDR3 protein: CASSLGHSTDTQYF

D gene: NA
clone size: few
J gene: TRBJ1-2
V gene: TRBV5-1
CDR3 DNA: TGCGCCAGCAGCCTCAGGGTTAACTATGGCTACACCTTC
CDR3 protein: CASSLRVNYGYTF

D gene: NA
clone size: NA
J gene: TRBJ2-7
V gene: TRBV6-2/TRBV6-3
CDR3 DNA: TGTGCCAGCAGTTACCCAGGGGTGGGATACGAGCAGTACTTC
CDR3 protein: CASSYPGVGYEQYF

D gene: TRBD1
clone size: few
J gene: TRBJ2-7
V gene: TRBV6-2/TRBV6-3
CDR3 DNA: TGTGCCAGCAGTTGGGGGACAGGTCAACTCACCTACGAGCAGTACTTC
CDR3 protein: CASSWGTGQLTYEQYF